In its sample, the clone carrying this T cell receptor beta chain was seen once. The sample belongs to a study of blood T cells in healthy people across ages. Trimming at V came to 5 bases and at J to 7 bases, leaving 11 bases not matched to a gene. The germline V gene has CDR1 MNHNY and CDR2 SVGAGI (reference sequence). The CDR3 runs to 16 residues. Combining a sample-barcoded 5' primer with a J-beta primer mix, a second PCR ran for roughly 7 to 12 cycles. Each CDR3 protein gets one entry after TCRdb re-called the 5' RACE reads with MiXCR. The profile shows roughly 1.5 million distinct CDR3 sequences, 40% to 45% of them singletons.

The chain couples TRBV6-6 to TRBJ2-1; 10 bases align to TRBD2. The receptor was isolated from a woman aged 18 to 35 in good health. Sequencing was performed on blood. This chain's CDR3 is CASSDQLAGSGNEQFF. CDR3 sequence (DNA): TGTGCCAGCAGTGACCAACTAGCGGGAAGTGGGAATGAGCAGTTCTTC.